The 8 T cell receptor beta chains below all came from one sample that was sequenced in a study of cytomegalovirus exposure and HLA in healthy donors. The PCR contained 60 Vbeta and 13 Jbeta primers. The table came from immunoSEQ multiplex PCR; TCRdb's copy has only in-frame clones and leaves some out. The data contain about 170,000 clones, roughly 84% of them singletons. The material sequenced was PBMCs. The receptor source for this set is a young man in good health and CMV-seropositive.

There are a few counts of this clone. The CDR3: CASLGQWNTEAFF. CDR3 nucleotide sequence: TGTGCCAGCCTGGGACAGTGGAACACTGAAGCTTTCTTT. The chain has TRBV7-2 and TRBJ1-1; 7 positions match TRBD1. V lost 8 bases, J lost 1 base, and 4 bases stayed unmatched. The CDR3 loop spans 13 amino acids. Germline V CDR1 and CDR2: SGHTA, FQGNSA.

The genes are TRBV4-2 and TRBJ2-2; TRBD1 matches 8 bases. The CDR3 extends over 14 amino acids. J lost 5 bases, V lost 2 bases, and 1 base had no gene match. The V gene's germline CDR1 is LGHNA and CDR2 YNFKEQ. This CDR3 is CASSQQGATGELFF. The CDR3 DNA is TGTGCCAGCAGCCAACAGGGGGCTACCGGGGAGCTGTTTTTT.

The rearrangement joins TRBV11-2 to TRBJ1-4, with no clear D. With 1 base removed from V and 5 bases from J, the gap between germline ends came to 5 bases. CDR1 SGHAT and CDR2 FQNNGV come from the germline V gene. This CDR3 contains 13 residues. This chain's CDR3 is CASSLGLNEKLFF. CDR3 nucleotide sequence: TGTGCCAGCAGCTTAGGGCTGAATGAAAAACTGTTTTTT.

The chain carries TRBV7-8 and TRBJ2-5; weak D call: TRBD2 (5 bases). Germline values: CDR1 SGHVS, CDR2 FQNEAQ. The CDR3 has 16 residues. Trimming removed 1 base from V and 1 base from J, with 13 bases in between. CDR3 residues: CASSLGRRVIQETQYF. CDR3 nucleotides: TGTGCCAGCAGCTTAGGTCGGCGGGTTATCCAAGAGACCCAGTACTTC.

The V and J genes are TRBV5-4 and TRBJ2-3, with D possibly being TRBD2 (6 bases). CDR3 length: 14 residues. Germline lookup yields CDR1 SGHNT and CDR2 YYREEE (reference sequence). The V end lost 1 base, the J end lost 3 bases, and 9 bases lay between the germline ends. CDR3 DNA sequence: TGTGCCAGCAGCTTGTCCCTAGCGACAGATACGCAGTATTTT. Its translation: CASSLSLATDTQYF.

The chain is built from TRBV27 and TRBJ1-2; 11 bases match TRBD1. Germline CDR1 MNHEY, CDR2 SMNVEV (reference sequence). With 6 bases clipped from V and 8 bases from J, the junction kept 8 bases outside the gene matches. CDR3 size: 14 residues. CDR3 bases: TGTGCCAGCAGATTAACCGGGACAGGGGGAGGCTACACCTTC. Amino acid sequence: CASRLTGTGGGYTF.

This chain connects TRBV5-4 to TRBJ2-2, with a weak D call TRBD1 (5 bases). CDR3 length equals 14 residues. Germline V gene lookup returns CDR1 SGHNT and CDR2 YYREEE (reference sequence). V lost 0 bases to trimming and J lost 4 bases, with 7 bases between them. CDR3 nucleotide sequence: TGTGCCAGCAGCTTGGGGGGCAGCACCGGGGAGCTGTTTTTT. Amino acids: CASSLGGSTGELFF.

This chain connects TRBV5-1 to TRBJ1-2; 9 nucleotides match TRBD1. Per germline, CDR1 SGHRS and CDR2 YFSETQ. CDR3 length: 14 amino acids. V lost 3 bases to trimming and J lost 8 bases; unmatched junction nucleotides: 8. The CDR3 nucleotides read TGCGCCAGCAGCTCGCTGGACAGGGGCGGAGGCTACACCTTC. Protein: CASSSLDRGGGYTF.